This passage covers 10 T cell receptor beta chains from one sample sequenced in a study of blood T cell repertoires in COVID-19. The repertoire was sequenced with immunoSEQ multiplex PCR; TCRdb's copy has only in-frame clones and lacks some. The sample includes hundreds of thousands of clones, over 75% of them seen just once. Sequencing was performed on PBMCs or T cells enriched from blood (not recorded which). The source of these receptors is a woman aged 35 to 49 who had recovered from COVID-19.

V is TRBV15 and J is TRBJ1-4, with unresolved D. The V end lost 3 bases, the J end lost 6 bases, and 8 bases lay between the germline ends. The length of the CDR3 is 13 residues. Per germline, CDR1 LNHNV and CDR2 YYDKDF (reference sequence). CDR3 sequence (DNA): TGTGCCACCAGCAGCCCCAATGATGAAAAACTGTTTTTT. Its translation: CATSSPNDEKLFF.

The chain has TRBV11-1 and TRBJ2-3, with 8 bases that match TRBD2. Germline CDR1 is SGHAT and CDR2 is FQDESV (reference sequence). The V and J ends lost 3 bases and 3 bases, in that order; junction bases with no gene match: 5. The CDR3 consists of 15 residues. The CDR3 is CASSFRPGGTDTQYF. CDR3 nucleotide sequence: TGTGCCAGCAGCTTTCGACCGGGAGGGACAGATACGCAGTATTTT. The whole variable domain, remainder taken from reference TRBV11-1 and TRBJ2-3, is EAEVAQSPRYKITEKSQAVAFWCDPISGHATLYWYRQILGQGPELLVQFQDESVVDDSQLPKDRFSAERLKGVDSTLKIQPAELGDSAMYLCASSFRPGGTDTQYFGPGTRLTVL.

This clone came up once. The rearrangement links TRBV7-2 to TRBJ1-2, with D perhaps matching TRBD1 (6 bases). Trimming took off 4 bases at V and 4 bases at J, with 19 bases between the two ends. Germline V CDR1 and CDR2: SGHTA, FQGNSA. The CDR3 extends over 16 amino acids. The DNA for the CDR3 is TGTGCCAGCAGCTCACCGGACAGCCTACAGACCTATGGCTACACCTTC. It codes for CASSSPDSLQTYGYTF.

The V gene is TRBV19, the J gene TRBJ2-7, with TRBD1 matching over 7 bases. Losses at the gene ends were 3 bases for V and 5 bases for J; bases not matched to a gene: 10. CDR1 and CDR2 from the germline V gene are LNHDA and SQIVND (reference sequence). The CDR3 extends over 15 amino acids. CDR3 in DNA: TGTGCCAGTAGTATTTGGACAGGAGGTCAGCACGAGCAGTACTTC. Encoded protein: CASSIWTGGQHEQYF.

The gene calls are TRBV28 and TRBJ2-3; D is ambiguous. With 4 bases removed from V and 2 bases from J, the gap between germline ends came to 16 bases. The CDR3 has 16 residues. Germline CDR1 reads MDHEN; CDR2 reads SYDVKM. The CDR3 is CASSSLSGPPTDTQYF. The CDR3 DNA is TGTGCCAGCAGTTCGCTGAGTGGTCCCCCCACAGATACGCAGTATTTT.

CDR3 protein: CASSQDQGQGYGYTF. Written as DNA, the CDR3 is TGCGCCAGCAGCCAAGATCAAGGACAGGGTTATGGCTACACCTTC. This chain connects TRBV4-3 to TRBJ1-2; 8 positions match TRBD1. This CDR3 has 15 residues. Germline V lookup: CDR1 LGHNA, CDR2 YSLEER. After removal of 0 bases from V and 5 bases from J, the junction contained 5 bases not matched to a gene.

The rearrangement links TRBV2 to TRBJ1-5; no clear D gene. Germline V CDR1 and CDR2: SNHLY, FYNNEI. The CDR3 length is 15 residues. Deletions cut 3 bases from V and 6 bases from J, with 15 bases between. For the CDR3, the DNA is TGTGCCAGCAGTGAGCCGATGCGCCCGGGTCAGCCCCAGCATTTT. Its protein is CASSEPMRPGQPQHF.

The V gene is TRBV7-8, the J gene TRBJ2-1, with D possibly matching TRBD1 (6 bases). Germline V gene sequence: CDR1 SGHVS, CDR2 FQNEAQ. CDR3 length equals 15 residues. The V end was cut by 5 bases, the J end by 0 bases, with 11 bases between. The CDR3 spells CASSLWTVSYNEQFF. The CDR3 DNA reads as TGTGCCAGCAGCCTGTGGACAGTCTCCTACAATGAGCAGTTCTTC. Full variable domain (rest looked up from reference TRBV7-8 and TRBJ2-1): GAGVSQSPRYKVAKRGQDVALRCDPISGHVSLFWYQQALGQGPEFLTYFQNEAQLDKSGLPSDRFFAERPEGSVSTLKIQRTQQEDSAVYLCASSLWTVSYNEQFFGPGTRLTVL.

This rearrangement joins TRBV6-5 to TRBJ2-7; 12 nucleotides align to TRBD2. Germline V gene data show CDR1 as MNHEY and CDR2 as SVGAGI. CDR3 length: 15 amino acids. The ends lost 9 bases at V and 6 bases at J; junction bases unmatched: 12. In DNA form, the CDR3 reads TGTGCCAGTAAGACTAGCGGGGGACGGAATGCCGAGCAGTACTTC. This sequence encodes CASKTSGGRNAEQYF.

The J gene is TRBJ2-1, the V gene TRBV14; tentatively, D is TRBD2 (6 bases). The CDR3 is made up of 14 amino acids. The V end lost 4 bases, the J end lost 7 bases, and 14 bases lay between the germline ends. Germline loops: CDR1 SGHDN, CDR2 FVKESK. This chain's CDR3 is CASSRLGGANEQFF. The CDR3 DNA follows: TGTGCCAGCAGCCGGCTCGGGGGTGCGAATGAGCAGTTCTTC.